Following are 5 T cell receptor beta chains from one sample sequenced in a study of tumor-infiltrating lymphocytes in primary liver carcinoma. Germline DNA was also extracted, while the blood RNA originated from unsorted whole blood. A constant-region primer primed TCR beta cDNA synthesis from 400 to 600 ng of total RNA. Slightly modified ARM-PCR served as the procedure for the TCR beta libraries. These libraries came from three rounds of nested multiplex PCR. It was with TRBV1-TRBV30 forward primers and a C-beta reverse primer that the first two PCR rounds were run, at approximately 9 cycles each. TCRdb reprocessed the multiplex PCR reads with MiXCR, giving one entry per CDR3 protein. This sample has about 310,000 distinct CDR3 sequences, with approximately 54% found just once. The sequenced sample was peripheral blood. The receptor source for this set is a woman aged 30 to 39 with primary liver carcinoma and hepatitis B virus infection.

Regarding this clonotype: Just one base apart from a much larger clone, this may be a read error. J is TRBJ2-3 and V is TRBV13, with 11 bases fitting TRBD2. CDR3 size: 16 residues. Germline V CDR1 and CDR2: PRHDT, FYEKMQ (reference sequence). Germline trimming cut 10 bases from V and 5 bases from J; bases unmatched to any gene: 14. CDR3 DNA sequence: TGTGCCAACACCATCAAACTAGCGGGAGCTATAGATACGCAGTATTTT. It translates to CANTIKLAGAIDTQYF.

Points on this clonotype: A single base separates this from a much larger clone, so it may be a read error. The limits of the CDR3 on the DNA are not certain, so only TCRdb's listed CDR3 is given. This chain links TRBV6-1 with TRBJ2-3; the table names TRBD2, a call not compared with the DNA. The CDR3 is 13 residues long, ends included. Germline V gives CDR1 MNHNS, CDR2 SASEGT. CDR3 sequence reads: CASSVGLGATQCF.

This clonotype has at least ten counts. V is TRBV4-2 and J is TRBJ1-5, with D hard to call. V gave up 0 bases and J gave up 7 bases, with 7 bases separating them. There are 13 residues in the CDR3. CDR1 and CDR2 from the germline V gene are LGHNA and YNFKEQ. The CDR3 reads CASSQDGGQPQHF. Here the CDR3 DNA reads TGTGCCAGCAGCCAAGACGGTGGGCAGCCCCAGCATTTT.

Remarks on this clonotype: Possible read error: a much larger clone is one base away. The rearrangement uses TRBV4-3 and TRBJ1-2; D may be TRBD1 (6 bases). There are 17 residues in the CDR3. Germline values: CDR1 LGHNA, CDR2 YSLEER. This chain's CDR3 is CASSHVSSDRSNYSYTF. The CDR3 DNA is TGCGCCAGCAGCCATGTCTCGTCGGACAGATCTAACTATAGCTACACCTTC.

The chain recombines TRBV5-6 with TRBJ2-1; D unclear. The CDR3 sequence is 14 residues long. V dropped 2 bases and J dropped 1 base, with 7 bases sitting between them. Germline V gene data show CDR1 as SGHDT and CDR2 as YYEEEE. The DNA of the CDR3 is TGTGCCAGCAGCTTTAAAACTTCCTACAATGAGCAGTTCTTC. It is translated as CASSFKTSYNEQFF.